The T cell receptor (beta chain) under discussion was sequenced for a study of cytomegalovirus exposure and HLA in healthy donors. Study conclusions and caveats: Among TCR sequences, most were rare, though some public TCRs appeared in many donors.

On this clone: Its specificity is not known.

CDR3 length: 14 residues. Germline CDR1 GTSNPN, CDR2 SVGIG (reference sequence). V shed 0 bases, J shed 2 bases, and the junction held 3 bases outside the gene matches. Sequencing was performed with immunoSEQ multiplex PCR; in TCRdb, only in-frame clones are kept and a portion is missing. The sample consists of tens of thousands of clones, roughly 95% of them appearing once. The chain has TRBV30 and TRBJ1-1, with TRBD1 matching over 7 bases. Sequenced sample: PBMCs. The TCR comes from a woman aged 18-30 years in good health and CMV-seronegative. The CDR3 DNA is TGTGCCTGGAGTGTTGAGGGGGCTAACACTGAAGCTTTCTTT. Translation gives CAWSVEGANTEAFF.